This T cell receptor (beta chain) is drawn from a study of response to subunit inactivated influenza vaccine. TCRdb reprocessed the RT-PCR reads with MiXCR, giving one entry per CDR3 protein. This table has about 500,000 distinct CDR3 sequences, approximately 15% appearing once. The CDR3 totals 14 residues. CDR1 SGHNT and CDR2 YYREEE come from the germline V gene (reference sequence). Trimming took off 0 bases at V and 7 bases at J, with 14 bases between the two ends. The source was CD4+ T cells sorted from PBMCs, collected approximately 25 months after vaccination. The gene calls are TRBV5-4 and TRBJ2-7; D is uncertain. The origin of this receptor is a man aged 45 to 75 who received an inactivated influenza vaccine. This CDR3 reads CASSLGATLGEQYF. Written as DNA, the CDR3 is TGTGCCAGCAGCTTGGGGGCCACCCTCGGGGAGCAGTACTTC.